This TCR beta chain comes out of a study of blood T cell repertoires in COVID-19. Study background: From the United States, Italy and Spain came samples of acute and convalescent COVID-19.

This CDR3 is 19 amino acids long. Authors' processing steps: The assay estimated nucleated cells by amplifying reference gene primers. The method was immunoSEQ multiplex PCR; TCRdb's version includes in-frame clones alone and lacks a portion of them. That table is the source of V, J and clone size, and D and trimming were worked out from the DNA. The sample includes some 87,000 clones, about 85% of them seen just once. The clonotype was recovered from an elderly man with active or convalescent COVID-19. The specimen sequenced was peripheral blood. The J gene is TRBJ2-2, the V gene TRBV21-1; TRBD2, as called in the table, went unchecked against the DNA. TRBV21-1 is a listed pseudogene. CDR3 loop: CASSKARGLAGEYTGELFF. The CDR3 coding sequence is TGTGCCAGCAGCAAAGCGCGGGGACTAGCGGGGGAGTACACCGGGGAGCTGTTTTTT.